The sequence of this TCR beta chain was determined in a study of control samples from healthy donors and cancer patients. CDR3 length: 13 residues. Germline lookup yields CDR1 GTSNPN and CDR2 SVGIG (reference sequence). With 2 bases removed from V and 3 bases from J, the gap between germline ends came to 10 bases. The assay was immunoSEQ multiplex PCR, and TCRdb's table has in-frame clones only and misses some. Of 89,000 or so clones listed, over 75% were seen once; the top ten hold around 18%. The sample comprised blood. The sequence was collected from a man aged 45-65 years in good health. The rearrangement joins TRBV30 to TRBJ1-2; D may be TRBD1 (5 bases). The CDR3 DNA sequence: TGTGCCTGGAGTCCAGGGTGGTACTATGGCTACACCTTC. Protein product: CAWSPGWYYGYTF.